Below are 20 T cell receptor beta chains sequenced from a single sample in a study of blood T cells in healthy people across ages. The use of a sample-barcoded 5' primer and a J-beta primer mix characterized a second PCR of roughly 6 to 12 cycles. TCRdb called the 5' RACE reads again in MiXCR, with one record for every CDR3 protein. The sample lists 600,000 to 1,000,000 distinct CDR3 sequences; 58% were seen once. Specimen: blood. Source of these receptors: a man aged 30 to 39 in good health.

The CDR3 protein is CASSFVGVSYEQYF. As DNA, the CDR3 is TGTGCCAGCAGCTTCGTCGGGGTCTCCTACGAGCAGTACTTC. The chain carries TRBV7-2 and TRBJ2-7; the D gene is possibly TRBD2 (5 bases). Per germline, CDR1 SGHTA and CDR2 FQGNSA. The CDR3 totals 14 residues. Trimming pared 3 bases from V and 0 bases from J, leaving 9 bases between.

J is TRBJ2-1 and V is TRBV20-1, with 9 bases aligning to TRBD1. The CDR3 spans 13 residues. Germline CDR1 and CDR2: DFQATT and SNEGSKA (reference sequence). J lost 5 bases, V lost 6 bases, and 5 bases had no gene match. CDR3 in DNA: TGCAGTGCGCTCCGGGACAGGGACAATGAGCAGTTCTTC. Amino acids: CSALRDRDNEQFF.

This clonotype was counted between two and nine times. The V gene is TRBV25-1, the J gene TRBJ1-5; D is ambiguous. This CDR3 region has 14 residues. From germline, CDR1 is MGHDK and CDR2 SYGVNS. V gave up 3 bases and J gave up 3 bases, with 9 bases separating them. The CDR3 DNA reads as TGTGCCAGCAGTGATGGCCTAAACAATCAGCCCCAGCATTTT. Protein product: CASSDGLNNQPQHF. Variable domain in full (rest from reference TRBV25-1 and TRBJ1-5): EADIYQTPRYLVIGTGKKITLECSQTMGHDKMYWYQQDPGMELHLIHYSYGVNSTEKGDLSSESTVSRIRTEHFPLTLESARPSHTSQYLCASSDGLNNQPQHFGDGTRLSIL.

This clonotype was detected only a few times. The chain joins TRBV12-3 or TRBV12-4 to TRBJ1-2; TRBD1 matches 7 bases. This CDR3 is 13 amino acids long. Trimming took 6 bases from V and 4 from J; bases not matched to a gene: 5. The CDR3 DNA is TGTGCCAGCAGCACACAGGGGTCCTATGGCTACACCTTC. Protein product: CASSTQGSYGYTF.

The V gene is TRBV20-1, the J gene TRBJ2-3; D is unclear. The CDR3 sequence is 13 residues long. Between the trimmed V and J ends, which lost 7 bases and 6 bases, there was a span of 17 bases. Germline CDR1 is DFQATT and CDR2 is SNEGSKA (reference sequence). CDR3 loop: CSGKPNTRDTQYF. DNA of the CDR3: TGCAGTGGTAAACCCAATACTCGGGATACGCAGTATTTT.

The J gene is TRBJ1-5, the V gene TRBV5-1; a weak D match, TRBD1 (5 bases). V was shortened by 0 bases and J by 4 bases, with 11 bases between the two germline ends. The CDR3 totals 15 residues. Per the germline V gene, CDR1 is SGHRS and CDR2 is YFSETQ. The DNA of the CDR3 is TGCGCCAGCAGCTTGGGAGACAGCTTAAATCAGCCCCAGCATTTT. Translation gives CASSLGDSLNQPQHF.

Written as DNA, the CDR3 is TGTGCCAGCAGCCAACCCCCTTATGGCTACACCTTC. Translating it yields CASSQPPYGYTF. The chain carries TRBV3-1 and TRBJ1-2; D is unresolved. Germline CDR1 reads LGHDT; CDR2 reads YNNKEL (reference sequence). V was shortened by 2 bases and J by 5 bases, with 6 bases between the two germline ends. The CDR3 length is 12 residues.

Comments on this clonotype: This clone may be a read error of a much larger clone one base away. The chain combines TRBV7-2 with TRBJ2-7; TRBD1 matches 7 bases. Per the germline V gene, CDR1 is SGHTA and CDR2 is FQGNSA. The V segment lost 1 base and the J segment 2 bases; nucleotides outside the gene matches: 5. CDR3 length: 15 residues. The CDR3 nucleotides read TGTGCCAGCAGCTTAGGTGGACAGGCAGCCTACGAGCAGTACTTC. Translated: CASSLGGQAAYEQYF.

The rearrangement links TRBV10-3 to TRBJ1-1, with 10 bases that match TRBD1. This CDR3 has 15 residues. The V segment lost 4 bases and the J segment 6 bases; nucleotides outside the gene matches: 8. The germline V gene has CDR1 ENHRY and CDR2 SYGVKD. The CDR3 coding sequence is TGTGCCATCAGTGTGGCCGGGACAGGGGACTCTGAAGCTTTCTTT. This translates into CAISVAGTGDSEAFF.

The V gene is TRBV20-1, the J gene TRBJ2-3; possibly TRBD2 for D (6 bases). The CDR3 extends over 14 amino acids. V was trimmed by 5 bases and J by 2 bases, leaving 14 bases between them. Per the germline V gene, CDR1 is DFQATT and CDR2 is SNEGSKA (reference sequence). This CDR3 reads CSASSSGVTDTQYF. Written as DNA, the CDR3 is TGCAGTGCTTCCTCTTCGGGGGTCACAGATACGCAGTATTTT.

The CDR3: CASSRASGGAYEQYF. The CDR3 region has the DNA TGTGCCAGCAGCCGCGCTAGCGGGGGTGCCTACGAGCAGTACTTC. The chain employs TRBV7-2 and TRBJ2-7, with 10 bases that match TRBD2. Germline trimming cut 5 bases from V and 2 bases from J; bases unmatched to any gene: 6. The CDR3 consists of 15 residues. Germline V lookup: CDR1 SGHTA, CDR2 FQGNSA.

This clonotype was found a few times. The rearrangement joins TRBV21-1 to TRBJ2-7. TRBV21-1 is flagged as a pseudogene. The CDR3 extends over 19 amino acids. The CDR3 DNA reads TGTGCCAGCAGCAAAGCGTATCGCTCCGGGACAGAGCCTTCCTACGAGCAGTACTTC. Translating gives CASSKAYRSGTEPSYEQYF.

Points on this clonotype: Likely a read error: the CDR3 ends without its conserved phenylalanine or tryptophan. V is TRBV9 and J is TRBJ2-1; TRBD2 is a possible D gene (6 bases). The end of the DNA is better explained by TRBJ2-7, so the J call may be wrong. CDR1 and CDR2 from the germline V gene are SGDLS and YYNGEE. The CDR3 is 13 residues long. The CDR3 reads CASSTLGGNEQYL. As DNA, the CDR3 is TGTGCCAGCAGCACCCTGGGGGGAAACGAGCAGTACTTG.

This chain uses TRBV25-1 with TRBJ2-1; TRBD1 or TRBD2 may be the D gene (5 bases each). The ends were cut back, 7 bases at V and 10 bases at J, with 17 bases in the middle. CDR3 size: 13 residues. Germline CDR1 MGHDK, CDR2 SYGVNS. In DNA form, the CDR3 reads TGTGCCAGCATCGGGGCAGTACATAGGGAGCAGTTCTTC. It is translated as CASIGAVHREQFF.

The V and J genes are TRBV11-2 and TRBJ1-6; tentative D call: TRBD1 (5 bases). This CDR3 has 14 amino acids. The ends were cut back, 4 bases at V and 7 bases at J, with 11 bases in the middle. Germline CDR1 and CDR2: SGHAT and FQNNGV. CDR3 sequence reads: CASSYRTKNSPLHF. CDR3 in DNA: TGTGCCAGCAGCTATCGGACAAAGAATTCACCCCTCCACTTT.

The chain's CDR3 is CASSSRAAIRLGYNEQYF. The CDR3 DNA reads TGTGCCAGCAGTTCAAGGGCCGCAATACGCCTTGGGTACAATGAGCAGTACTTC. The chain carries TRBV28 and TRBJ2-5; no clear D gene. CDR3 length: 18 residues. With 4 bases removed from V and 11 bases from J, the gap between germline ends came to 32 bases. CDR1 is MDHEN, CDR2 SYDVKM, per germline.

The chain uses TRBV20-1 and TRBJ2-5; 9 nucleotides agree with TRBD2. The CDR3 spans 14 residues. After removal of 2 bases from V and 5 bases from J, the junction contained 6 bases not matched to a gene. CDR1 and CDR2 (germline): DFQATT, SNEGSKA (reference sequence). CDR3 residues: CSARLAGIAETQYF. CDR3 DNA sequence: TGCAGTGCTAGACTAGCGGGGATAGCGGAGACCCAGTACTTC.

The chain carries TRBV4-1 and TRBJ1-1; D possibly corresponds to TRBD1 (6 bases). Trimming cost V 7 bases and J 1 base, with 10 bases left between them. Germline lookup yields CDR1 MGHRA and CDR2 YSYEKL. CDR3 length equals 13 residues. In DNA, the CDR3 is TGCGCCAGCAAAGGGGGTGGGAACACTGAAGCTTTCTTT. It encodes CASKGGGNTEAFF.

The rearrangement uses TRBV3-1 and TRBJ2-3; TRBD1 or TRBD2 may be the D gene (5 bases each). The germline V and J ends were trimmed by 6 bases and 3 bases, with 13 bases remaining between them. The CDR3 is 14 residues long. Germline CDR1 reads LGHDT; CDR2 reads YNNKEL (reference sequence). DNA of the CDR3: TGTGCCAGCAGGTGGAGGTGGGGGACAGATACGCAGTATTTT. This encodes CASRWRWGTDTQYF.

The chain links TRBV18 to TRBJ2-1, with no clear D. The end of the DNA aligns better with TRBJ2-7, so the J call may be wrong. The CDR3 totals 15 residues. CDR1 and CDR2 from the germline V gene are KGHSH and LQKENI. CDR3 bases: TGTGCCAGCTGTTACTCCGGGCCTTTAGCAAATGAGCAGTACTTC. It codes for CASCYSGPLANEQYF.